The clone carrying this T cell receptor (beta chain) was observed a handful of times. Antigen specificity is unknown. The TCR beta library used iRepertoire HTBI primers with Arm-PCR amplification of CDR3. TCRdb re-analysed the multiplex PCR reads in MiXCR, keeping a single row per CDR3 protein. The sample includes some 430,000 distinct CDR3 sequences, 20% to 25% of them seen just once. This specimen comes from a study of regulatory T cells in long-lasting Graves disease. Broader study findings: Persistent disease showed a preference for TRBV28, TRBJ1-2 and TRBJ2-5.

V was clipped by 4 bases and J by 3 bases, with 19 bases between them. Germline loops: CDR1 SGHNT, CDR2 YYREEE (reference sequence). This CDR3 contains 16 residues. Described time point: persistent/refractory GD, antithyroid drugs over 5 years with positive TRAb. After RNA was extracted from PBMCs, the TCR library was made from it. The rearrangement uses TRBV5-4 and TRBJ1-1, with a tentative D call TRBD1 (5 bases). The TCR originated in a female donor with Graves disease. The sample was peripheral blood mononuclear cells (PBMCs), taken when the disease was refractory, from a patient treated with antithyroid drugs. The CDR3 DNA sequence: TGTGCCAGCAGCGCAATTAGCAAGGGGCGAGACACTGAAGCTTTCTTT. It specifies CASSAISKGRDTEAFF.